This passage covers 16 T cell receptor beta chains from one sample sequenced in a study of vaccination effects on CD4 cells after COVID-19. Assay used: immunoSEQ multiplex PCR; TCRdb lists only in-frame clones, some missing. The table lists about 45,000 clones, roughly 74% of them singletons, with around 8.9% in the top ten. No antigen has been identified for these receptors. Following 10 days of culture, CD4+ T cells were isolated. The sequencing here drew on CD4+ T cells from PBMCs cultured without peptide, taken before COVID-19 vaccination. These receptors came from a human donor who had a prior SARS-CoV-2 infection.

The genes are TRBV6-5 and TRBJ2-3, with 7 bases aligning to TRBD2. The CDR3 runs to 16 residues. V shed 2 bases, J shed 2 bases, and the junction held 7 bases outside the gene matches. Germline loops: CDR1 MNHEY, CDR2 SVGAGI. For the CDR3, the DNA is TGTGCCAGCAGTTACGGCCCTAGCGGCCTCACAGATACGCAGTATTTT. Encoded protein: CASSYGPSGLTDTQYF.

The genes are TRBV7-2 and TRBJ1-3; D might be TRBD1 (6 bases). The V end lost 5 bases, the J end lost 2 bases, and 16 bases lay between the germline ends. In germline, CDR1 is SGHTA, CDR2 FQGNSA. CDR3 length: 16 residues. The CDR3 spells CASSATFGQPGNTIYF. In nucleotides, the CDR3 is TGTGCCAGCAGCGCCACCTTTGGACAGCCTGGAAACACCATATATTTT.

The chain is built from TRBV3-1 (or the pseudogene TRBV3-2) and TRBJ1-1; a possible D gene is TRBD1 (6 bases). V gave up 4 bases and J gave up 2 bases, with 11 bases separating them. Germline V gene lookup returns CDR1 LGHDT and CDR2 YNNKEL (reference sequence). The CDR3 is 14 amino acids. DNA for the CDR3: TGTGCCAGCAGCCCACGGACAGCTAACACTGAAGCTTTCTTT. Its translation: CASSPRTANTEAFF.

The table lists this clone with a few counts. The chain has TRBV12-5 and TRBJ2-3; TRBD2 agrees at 7 bases. Germline CDR1 is LGHNT and CDR2 is FRNRAP. V dropped 1 base and J dropped 3; count of bases not matched to a gene: 4. The length of the CDR3 is 15 residues. CDR3 sequence (DNA): TGTGCTAGTGGTTTGGGTGGGACTAAGACAGATACGCAGTATTTT. This gives the protein CASGLGGTKTDTQYF.

In its sample, this clone was seen once. The chain carries TRBV28 and TRBJ2-3, with TRBD2 identical over 12 bases. Per germline, CDR1 MDHEN and CDR2 SYDVKM. Trimming cost V 6 bases and J 9 bases; bases outside gene matches: 4. The CDR3 has 13 amino acids. The CDR3 loop reads CASRRLAGETQYF. DNA of the CDR3: TGTGCCAGCAGACGACTAGCGGGAGAGACGCAGTATTTT. The variable domain in full, completed from reference TRBV28 and TRBJ2-3, reads DVKVTQSSRYLVKRTGEKVFLECVQDMDHENMFWYRQDPGLGLRLIYFSYDVKMKEKGDIPEGYSVSREKKERFSLILESASTNQTSMYLCASRRLAGETQYFGPGTRLTVL.

This clone was detected a few times. The chain employs TRBV27 and TRBJ2-5, with D unclear. The V and J ends lost 2 bases and 5 bases respectively, with 9 bases between them. Germline V lookup: CDR1 MNHEY, CDR2 SMNVEV (reference sequence). The CDR3 has 13 residues. The CDR3 DNA follows: TGTGCCAGCAGTTTAAGTATAGGTGAGACCCAGTACTTC. Its translation is CASSLSIGETQYF.

The rearrangement uses TRBV18 and TRBJ1-1; TRBD1 aligns across 7 bases. The V and J ends lost 6 bases and 4 bases, in that order; junction bases with no gene match: 5. There are 13 residues in the CDR3. Per the germline V gene, CDR1 is KGHSH and CDR2 is LQKENI. CDR3 in amino acids: CASSTPGGTEAFF. DNA of the CDR3: TGTGCCAGCTCGACTCCAGGGGGCACTGAAGCTTTCTTT.

This clone was counted a few times. The chain links TRBV7-9 to TRBJ2-3; D call uncertain. V was clipped by 5 bases and J by 0 bases, with 9 bases between them. The length of the CDR3 is 14 residues. Germline V gives CDR1 SEHNR, CDR2 FQNEAQ (reference sequence). The CDR3 sequence is CASSPVDSTDTQYF. In DNA form, the CDR3 reads TGTGCCAGCAGCCCAGTGGATAGCACAGATACGCAGTATTTT. The variable domain in full, with the rest retrieved from reference TRBV7-9 and TRBJ2-3, is DTGVSQNPRHKITKRGQNVTFRCDPISEHNRLYWYRQTLGQGPEFLTYFQNEAQLEKSRLLSDRFSAERPKGSFSTLEIQRTEQGDSAMYLCASSPVDSTDTQYFGPGTRLTVL.

DNA of the CDR3: TGTGCCAGCAGTTCACTTCTCACAGATACGCAGTATTTT. Encoded protein: CASSSLLTDTQYF. The J gene is TRBJ2-3, the V gene TRBV27, with D unclear. CDR3 length: 13 residues. The germline V and J ends were trimmed by 4 bases and 2 bases, with 7 bases remaining between them. Looked up from germline, CDR1 is MNHEY and CDR2 is SMNVEV (reference sequence).

This sequence joins TRBV18 and TRBJ2-1, with 14 bases aligning to TRBD2. Germline CDR1 KGHSH, CDR2 LQKENI. The CDR3 runs to 22 residues. With 2 bases clipped from V and 8 bases from J, the junction kept 23 bases outside the gene matches. The CDR3 DNA follows: TGTGCCAGCTCACCAACCTGGGTCGGGACTAGCGGGAGTTACGTAAGAAGCGATGAGCAGTTCTTC. The encoded protein is CASSPTWVGTSGSYVRSDEQFF.

CDR3: CASSPNRERYTEAFF. DNA of the CDR3: TGTGCCAGCAGCCCAAACAGGGAAAGGTACACTGAAGCTTTCTTT. The chain combines TRBV5-4 with TRBJ1-1; a possible D gene is TRBD1 (6 bases). Looked up from germline, CDR1 is SGHNT and CDR2 is YYREEE (reference sequence). The CDR3 is made up of 15 amino acids. Trimming removed 4 bases at V and 3 bases at J, with 16 bases between.

The chain couples TRBV5-1 to TRBJ2-1, with TRBD1 matching over 10 bases. The germline V gene encodes CDR1 SGHRS and CDR2 YFSETQ. CDR3 size: 15 residues. V shed 2 bases, J shed 6 bases, and the junction held 5 bases outside the gene matches. The CDR3 spells CASSFGGTGVNEQFF. CDR3 sequence (DNA): TGCGCCAGCAGCTTTGGCGGGACAGGGGTCAATGAGCAGTTCTTC.

The CDR3 region is CASSLRPDSGANVLTF. The CDR3 DNA follows: TGTGCCAGCAGCCTTCGTCCGGACTCTGGGGCCAACGTCCTGACTTTC. The J gene is TRBJ2-6, the V gene TRBV11-1; unclear D gene. The CDR3 has 16 amino acids. Trimming stripped 5 bases from V and 0 bases from J, with 11 bases between. From germline, CDR1 is SGHAT and CDR2 FQDESV (reference sequence).

This clone has only a few counts. The J gene is TRBJ1-1, the V gene TRBV18; D unclear. Germline-derived CDR1 and CDR2 are KGHSH and LQKENI. Trimming left V 5 bases short and J 0 bases short, with 4 bases between. The CDR3 extends over 12 amino acids. CDR3 residues: CASSSMNTEAFF. CDR3 DNA sequence: TGTGCCAGCTCATCCATGAACACTGAAGCTTTCTTT.

The V gene is TRBV19, the J gene TRBJ2-2; a possible D gene is TRBD1 (5 bases). The CDR3 covers 15 residues. Germline CDR1 LNHDA, CDR2 SQIVND (reference sequence). V was clipped by 3 bases and J by 6 bases, with 14 bases between them. The CDR3 reads CASSMRQLWAGELFF. For the CDR3, the DNA is TGTGCCAGTAGTATGCGACAGCTATGGGCCGGGGAGCTGTTTTTT.

The chain combines TRBV20-1 with TRBJ1-1; TRBD1 aligns across 8 bases. The trim removed 3 bases at V and 4 bases at J, leaving 7 bases unmatched. Germline V gene data show CDR1 as DFQATT and CDR2 as SNEGSKA (reference sequence). The CDR3 is made up of 14 amino acids. The CDR3 DNA reads TGCAGTGCTAGTCCCTACAGGGGGAGCACTGAAGCTTTCTTT. Its protein is CSASPYRGSTEAFF.